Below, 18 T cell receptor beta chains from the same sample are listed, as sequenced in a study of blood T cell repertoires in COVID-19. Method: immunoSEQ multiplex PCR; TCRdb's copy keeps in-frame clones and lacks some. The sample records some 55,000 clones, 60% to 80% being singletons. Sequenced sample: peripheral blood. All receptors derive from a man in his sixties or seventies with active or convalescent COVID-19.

The CDR3 sequence: CASSLTGTSGSRTDTQYF. In nucleotides, the CDR3 is TGTGCCAGCAGCTTAACGGGGACTAGCGGGAGTCGAACAGATACGCAGTATTTT. The J gene is TRBJ2-3, the V gene TRBV7-3; 14 bases are a match to TRBD2. The CDR3 loop spans 18 amino acids. Germline V gene lookup returns CDR1 SGHTA and CDR2 FQGTGA. V dropped 0 bases and J dropped 3; count of bases not matched to a gene: 5.

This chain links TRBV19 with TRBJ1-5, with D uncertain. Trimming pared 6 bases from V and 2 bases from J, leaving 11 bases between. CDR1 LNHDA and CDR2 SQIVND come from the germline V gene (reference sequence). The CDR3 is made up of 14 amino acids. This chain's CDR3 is CASSTLQGNQPQHF. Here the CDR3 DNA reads TGTGCCAGTAGCACCCTGCAGGGCAATCAGCCCCAGCATTTT.

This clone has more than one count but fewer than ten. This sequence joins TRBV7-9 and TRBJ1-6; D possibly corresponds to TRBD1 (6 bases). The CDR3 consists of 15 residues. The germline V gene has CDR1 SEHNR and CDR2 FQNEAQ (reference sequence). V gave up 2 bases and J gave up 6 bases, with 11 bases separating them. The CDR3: CASSLFRGVNSPLHF. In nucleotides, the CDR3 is TGTGCCAGCAGCTTATTCAGGGGAGTTAATTCACCCCTCCACTTT.

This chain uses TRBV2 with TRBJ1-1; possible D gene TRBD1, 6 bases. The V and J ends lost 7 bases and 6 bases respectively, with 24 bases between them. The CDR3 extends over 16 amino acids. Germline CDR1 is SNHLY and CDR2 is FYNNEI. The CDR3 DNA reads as TGTGCCAGCATCCGGGAGGGGGGGCATTCTTTCGCTGAAGCTTTCTTT. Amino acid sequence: CASIREGGHSFAEAFF. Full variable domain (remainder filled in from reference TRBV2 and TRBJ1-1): EPEVTQTPSHQVTQMGQEVILRCVPISNHLYFYWYRQILGQKVEFLVSFYNNEISEKSEIFDDQFSVERPDGSNFTLKIRSTKLEDSAMYFCASIREGGHSFAEAFFGQGTRLTVV.

CDR3 bases: TGTGCCAGCAGCTTAGGAGCGTCTAGCGTAGACAATGAGCAGTTCTTC. Translation gives CASSLGASSVDNEQFF. The chain employs TRBV7-9 and TRBJ2-1; tentatively, D is TRBD2 (6 bases). V was cut by 1 base and J by 5 bases, with 15 bases left in between. Per the germline V gene, CDR1 is SEHNR and CDR2 is FQNEAQ (reference sequence). The CDR3 covers 16 residues.

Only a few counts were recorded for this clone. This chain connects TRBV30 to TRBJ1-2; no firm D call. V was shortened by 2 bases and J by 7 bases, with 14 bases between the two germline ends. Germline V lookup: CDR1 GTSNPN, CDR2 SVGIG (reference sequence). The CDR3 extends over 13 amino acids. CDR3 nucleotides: TGTGCCTGGAGTCCCAGGAGCGAGGGTGGCTACACCTTC. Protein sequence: CAWSPRSEGGYTF.

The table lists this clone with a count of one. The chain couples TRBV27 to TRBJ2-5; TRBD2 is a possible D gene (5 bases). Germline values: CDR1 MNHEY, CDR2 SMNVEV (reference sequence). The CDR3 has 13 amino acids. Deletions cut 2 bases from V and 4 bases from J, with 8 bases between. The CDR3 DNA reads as TGTGCCAGCAGTTTAGATGAGGGAGAGACCCAGTACTTC. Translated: CASSLDEGETQYF.

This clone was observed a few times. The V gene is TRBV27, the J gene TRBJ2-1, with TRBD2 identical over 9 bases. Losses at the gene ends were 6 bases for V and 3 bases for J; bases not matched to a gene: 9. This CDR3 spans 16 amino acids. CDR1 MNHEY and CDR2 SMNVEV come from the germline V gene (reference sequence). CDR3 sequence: CASSRMASGDYNEQFF. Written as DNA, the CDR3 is TGTGCCAGCAGCCGCATGGCTAGCGGGGACTACAATGAGCAGTTCTTC.

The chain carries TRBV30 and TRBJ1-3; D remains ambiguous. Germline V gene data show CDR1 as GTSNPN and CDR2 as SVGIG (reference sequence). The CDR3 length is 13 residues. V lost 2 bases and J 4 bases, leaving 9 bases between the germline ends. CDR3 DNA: TGTGCCTGGAGTCTCTCCCGGGGAAACACCATATATTTT. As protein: CAWSLSRGNTIYF.

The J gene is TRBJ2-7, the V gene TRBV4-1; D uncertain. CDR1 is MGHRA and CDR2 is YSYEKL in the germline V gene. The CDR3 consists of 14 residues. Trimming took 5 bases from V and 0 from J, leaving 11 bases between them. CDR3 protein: CASSVDIFSYEQYF. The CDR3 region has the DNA TGCGCCAGCAGCGTCGACATTTTCTCCTACGAGCAGTACTTC.

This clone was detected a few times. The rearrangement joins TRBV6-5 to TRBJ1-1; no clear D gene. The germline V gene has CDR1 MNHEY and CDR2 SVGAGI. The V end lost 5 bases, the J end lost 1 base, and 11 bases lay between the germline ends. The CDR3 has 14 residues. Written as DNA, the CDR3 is TGTGCCAGCAGTCGACAACTTCAGAACACTGAAGCTTTCTTT. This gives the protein CASSRQLQNTEAFF.

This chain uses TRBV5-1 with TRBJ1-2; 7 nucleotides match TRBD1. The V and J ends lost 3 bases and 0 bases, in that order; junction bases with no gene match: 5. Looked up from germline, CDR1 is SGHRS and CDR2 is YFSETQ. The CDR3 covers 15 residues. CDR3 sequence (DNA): TGCGCCAGCAGCTCCGGACAGGATTCTAACTATGGCTACACCTTC. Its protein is CASSSGQDSNYGYTF.

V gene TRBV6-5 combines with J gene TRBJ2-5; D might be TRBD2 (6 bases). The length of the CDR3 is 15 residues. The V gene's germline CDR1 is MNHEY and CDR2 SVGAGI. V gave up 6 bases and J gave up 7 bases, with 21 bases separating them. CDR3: CASSLTQDPGGTQYF. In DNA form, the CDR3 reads TGTGCCAGCAGCCTTACCCAGGACCCCGGGGGGACCCAGTACTTC.

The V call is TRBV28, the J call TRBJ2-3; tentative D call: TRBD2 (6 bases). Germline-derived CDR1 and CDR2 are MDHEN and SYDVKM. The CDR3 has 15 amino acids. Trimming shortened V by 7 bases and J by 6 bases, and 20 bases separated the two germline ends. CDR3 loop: CASKWAGRAWDTQYF. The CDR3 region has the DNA TGTGCCAGCAAATGGGCGGGGCGGGCGTGGGATACGCAGTATTTT.

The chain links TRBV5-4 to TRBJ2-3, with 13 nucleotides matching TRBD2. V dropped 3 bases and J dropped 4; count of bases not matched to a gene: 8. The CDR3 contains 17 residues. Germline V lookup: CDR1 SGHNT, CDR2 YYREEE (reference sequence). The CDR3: CASSSGLAGVLADTQYF. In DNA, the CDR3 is TGTGCCAGCAGCTCTGGACTAGCGGGGGTTCTCGCAGATACGCAGTATTTT.

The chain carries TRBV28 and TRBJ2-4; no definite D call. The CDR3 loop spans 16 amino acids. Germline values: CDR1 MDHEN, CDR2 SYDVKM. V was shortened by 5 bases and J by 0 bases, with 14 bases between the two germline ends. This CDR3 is CASSLRKQLAKNIQYF. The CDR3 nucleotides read TGTGCCAGCAGTCTCAGGAAACAACTAGCCAAAAACATTCAGTACTTC.

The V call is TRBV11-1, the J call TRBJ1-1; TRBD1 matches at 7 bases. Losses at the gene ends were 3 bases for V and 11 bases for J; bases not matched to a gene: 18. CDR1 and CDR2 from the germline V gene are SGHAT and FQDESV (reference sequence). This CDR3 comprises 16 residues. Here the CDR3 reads CASSLLPGQPFGDAFF. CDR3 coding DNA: TGTGCCAGCAGCTTGTTACCGGGACAGCCTTTTGGGGATGCTTTCTTT.

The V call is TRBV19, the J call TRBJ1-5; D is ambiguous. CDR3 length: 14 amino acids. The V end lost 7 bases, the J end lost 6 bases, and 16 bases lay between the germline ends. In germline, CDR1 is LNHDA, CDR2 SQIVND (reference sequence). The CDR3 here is CASKPDLDGQPQHF. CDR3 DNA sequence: TGTGCCAGTAAGCCGGACTTGGACGGTCAGCCCCAGCATTTT.